The 26 T cell receptor beta chains listed next were all sequenced from one sample in a study of graft-versus-host responses after intestinal transplantation. Only in-frame clones appear in the TCRdb table, and some are missing; sequencing was by immunoSEQ multiplex PCR. The profile shows about 10,000 clones, about 31% of them singletons. Sequenced material: alloreactive CD4+ T cells from a mixed lymphocyte reaction culture, taken before transplantation. Subset here: CFSE-low proliferating T cells sorted from roughly six-day pre-transplant mixed lymphocyte reaction (GvH or HvG direction). The receptors were sampled from a human patient who was an organ donor for intestinal transplantation.

This clone is categorized as medium-sized. J is TRBJ2-1 and V is TRBV19; 9 nucleotides align to TRBD2. This CDR3 is 14 amino acids long. In germline, CDR1 is LNHDA, CDR2 SQIVND (reference sequence). J lost 4 bases, V lost 2 bases, and 0 bases had no gene match. This CDR3 reads CASSILAGYNEQFF. In DNA form, the CDR3 reads TGTGCCAGTAGTATACTAGCGGGGTACAATGAGCAGTTCTTC.

This clone counts as medium-sized. At one end, the junction sequence differs from germline, possibly due to a read error. The rearrangement uses TRBV6-1 and TRBJ2-7, with TRBD1 matching 7 bases. Germline V lookup: CDR1 MNHNS, CDR2 SASEGT. This CDR3 contains 13 residues. CDR3 nucleotides: TGTGCCAGCAGTGAATCCCCCCGACAGGGCTCTCGCTTC. Amino acid sequence: CASSESPRQGSRF.

This clone was seen once. The chain recombines TRBV7-2 with TRBJ2-5; D not resolved. The J call is uncertain, as TRBJ2-7 better fits the DNA end. Germline V gives CDR1 SGHTA, CDR2 FQGNSA. This CDR3 contains 18 residues. The CDR3 reads CASSLVVVVSGSSYEQYF. The CDR3 DNA reads TGTGCCAGCAGCTTAGTGGTTGTGGTGTCAGGCAGCTCCTACGAGCAGTACTTC.

V is TRBV10-3 and J is TRBJ1-4; 8 bases line up with TRBD1. V lost 6 bases to trimming and J lost 7 bases; unmatched junction nucleotides: 7. CDR3 length: 14 amino acids. Germline-derived CDR1 and CDR2 are ENHRY and SYGVKD. Here the CDR3 DNA reads TGTGCCATCAGCTCCGGGACAGGACGTGAAAAACTGTTTTTT. It specifies CAISSGTGREKLFF.

The V gene is TRBV7-3, the J gene TRBJ2-1; TRBD1 matches at 9 bases. From germline, CDR1 is SGHTA and CDR2 FQGTGA. The J segment lost 7 bases and the V segment lost 4 bases, leaving 2 bases of the junction unmatched. The length of the CDR3 is 13 residues. The CDR3 sequence is CASSSDRGNEQFF. CDR3 DNA: TGTGCCAGCAGCTCCGACAGGGGGAATGAGCAGTTCTTC.

The CDR3 protein is CASSLSGTGTEAFF. CDR3 nucleotides: TGTGCCAGCAGTTTATCGGGCACGGGCACTGAAGCTTTCTTT. The genes are TRBV27 and TRBJ1-1; D gene unclear. The V end lost 0 bases, the J end lost 4 bases, and 9 bases lay between the germline ends. The CDR3 has 14 residues. Germline-derived CDR1 and CDR2 are MNHEY and SMNVEV (reference sequence).

V usage is TRBV29-1 and J usage is TRBJ1-1; 7 positions match TRBD1. The CDR3 extends over 13 amino acids. The junction had 3 bases not matched to a gene; V was cut back by 5 bases and J by 0 bases. Germline-derived CDR1 and CDR2 are SQVTM and ANQGSEA. CDR3 protein: CSVRTGLNTEAFF. CDR3 in DNA: TGCAGCGTTAGGACAGGCCTGAACACTGAAGCTTTCTTT.

The chain employs TRBV6-6 and TRBJ1-6; D possibly corresponds to TRBD1 (5 bases). Germline CDR1 MNHNY, CDR2 SVGAGI (reference sequence). The CDR3 extends over 16 amino acids. Trimming shortened V by 2 bases and J by 10 bases, and 18 bases separated the two germline ends. The CDR3 DNA follows: TGTGCCAGCAGTTACCCCGTAACGGGGACGGTCTCACCCCTCCACTTT. Its translation: CASSYPVTGTVSPLHF.

This clone is classed as large. This chain uses TRBV6-6 with TRBJ2-2; D is ambiguous. V lost 8 bases, J lost 2 bases, and 6 bases lay in between. CDR1 MNHNY and CDR2 SVGAGI come from the germline V gene (reference sequence). This CDR3 comprises 12 residues. The CDR3 loop is CASASNTGELFF. DNA of the CDR3: TGTGCCAGCGCGTCTAACACCGGGGAGCTGTTTTTT.

In this sample, this clone turned up many times. The V call is TRBV5-1, the J call TRBJ1-1; D is possibly TRBD1 (5 bases). CDR1 is SGHRS and CDR2 is YFSETQ in the germline V gene. The CDR3 spans 14 residues. The V end was cut by 5 bases, the J end by 4 bases, with 15 bases between. The CDR3 loop is CASRGVGVGTEAFF. The CDR3 coding sequence is TGCGCCAGCAGGGGGGTCGGGGTTGGCACTGAAGCTTTCTTT. Filled out from reference TRBV5-1 and TRBJ1-1, the complete variable domain reads KAGVTQTPRYLIKTRGQQVTLSCSPISGHRSVSWYQQTPGQGLQFLFEYFSETQRNKGNFPGRFSGRQFSNSRSEMNVSTLELGDSALYLCASRGVGVGTEAFFGQGTRLTVV.

To note about this clone: A much more abundant neighbour one base away suggests this may be a read error. This sequence joins TRBV29-1 and TRBJ2-7; no firm D call. Per the germline V gene, CDR1 is SQVTM and CDR2 is ANQGSEA. The CDR3 sequence is 12 residues long. The CDR3 sequence is CSVVYSPYGQYF. The CDR3 coding sequence is TGCAGCGTTGTCTACAGCCCCTACGGGCAGTACTTC.

CDR3 amino acids: CASSWRHEQFF. In DNA form, the CDR3 reads TGCGCCAGCAGCTGGCGACATGAGCAGTTCTTC. The rearrangement uses TRBV5-1 and TRBJ2-1; D ambiguous. The CDR3 extends over 11 amino acids. Germline loops: CDR1 SGHRS, CDR2 YFSETQ. V was trimmed by 3 bases and J by 8 bases, leaving 6 bases between them.

This clone was recorded only once. CDR3 nucleotides: TGTGCCAGCAGCTTGATGCCGGGCCTTGGCTACACCTTC. It specifies CASSLMPGLGYTF. V is TRBV4-2 and J is TRBJ1-2; no reliable D call. The germline V and J ends were trimmed by 5 bases and 7 bases, with 14 bases remaining between them. Germline lookup yields CDR1 LGHNA and CDR2 YNFKEQ. The CDR3 has 13 residues.

This clone showed up just a few times. The chain carries TRBV27 and TRBJ2-3, with 9 bases aligning to TRBD2. The germline V gene encodes CDR1 MNHEY and CDR2 SMNVEV (reference sequence). V lost 5 bases to trimming and J lost 2 bases; unmatched junction nucleotides: 2. CDR3 length: 14 residues. The CDR3 nucleotides read TGTGCCAGCAGTGGACTAGCGCTCACAGATACGCAGTATTTT. Its protein is CASSGLALTDTQYF.

This clone was picked up a small number of times. The chain combines TRBV15 with TRBJ2-7; D is uncertain. The CDR3 runs to 15 residues. V lost 0 bases to trimming and J lost 2 bases, with 11 bases between them. CDR1 LNHNV and CDR2 YYDKDF come from the germline V gene (reference sequence). CDR3 amino acids: CATSRDLFETYEQYF. CDR3 bases: TGTGCCACCAGCAGAGATCTATTCGAGACCTACGAGCAGTACTTC.

This clone was detected a few times. A much larger clone lies a single base off, so this may be a read error. The chain links TRBV11-2 to TRBJ2-3, with 15 bases lining up with TRBD2. The CDR3 runs to 16 residues. The trim removed 4 bases at V and 3 bases at J, leaving 2 bases unmatched. Looked up from germline, CDR1 is SGHAT and CDR2 is FQNNGV. Here the CDR3 reads CASSSGLAGGTDTQYF. The CDR3 bases are TGTGCCAGCAGCTCCGGACTAGCGGGGGGGACAGATACGCAGTATTTT.

This clone was found a few times. The gene calls are TRBV23-1 and TRBJ1-3; 7 positions agree with TRBD1. TRBV23-1 is assigned to the ORF class and has an uncertain function. The junction had 9 bases not matched to a gene; V was cut back by 8 bases and J by 2 bases. The CDR3 contains 15 residues. CDR3: CASGASGGTGNTIYF. The CDR3 DNA reads as TGCGCCAGCGGAGCTTCAGGGGGAACTGGAAACACCATATATTTT.

The chain uses TRBV7-3 and TRBJ2-3; no firm D call. The length of the CDR3 is 15 residues. Germline CDR1 is SGHTA and CDR2 is FQGTGA. Trimming removed 5 bases at V and 5 bases at J, with 17 bases between. The CDR3 loop reads CASSLMGFGIDTQYF. The CDR3 DNA reads as TGTGCCAGCAGCCTAATGGGCTTCGGTATAGATACGCAGTATTTT.

This clone came up a few times. V gene TRBV9 combines with J gene TRBJ2-3; perhaps TRBD2 as D (5 bases). Deletions cut 0 bases from V and 4 bases from J, with 15 bases between. The CDR3 contains 16 residues. Per the germline V gene, CDR1 is SGDLS and CDR2 is YYNGEE. The CDR3, as DNA: TGTGCCAGCAGCGTAGTATTTAGTATCGGGGCAGATACGCAGTATTTT. Translated: CASSVVFSIGADTQYF.

This clone was recorded a few times. As DNA, the CDR3 is TGTGCCTGGAGTGTAGCGGGCTCCTACAATGAGCAGTTCTTC. Residues: CAWSVAGSYNEQFF. The chain links TRBV30 to TRBJ2-1, with D possibly matching TRBD2 (6 bases). Trimming took 0 bases from V and 0 from J, leaving 6 bases between them. In germline, CDR1 is GTSNPN, CDR2 SVGIG (reference sequence). This CDR3 contains 14 residues.

CDR3 nucleotides: TGTGCCAGCAGCTTGATAGGACAGTTTTCCTCTGGAAACACCATATATTTT. As protein: CASSLIGQFSSGNTIYF. This chain joins TRBV5-6 and TRBJ1-3; tentatively, D is TRBD1 (6 bases). CDR1 and CDR2 from the germline V gene are SGHDT and YYEEEE. The CDR3 loop spans 17 amino acids. V lost 1 base, J lost 0 bases, and 14 bases lay in between.

This clone occurred a few times. This sequence joins TRBV20-1 and TRBJ2-7; 8 bases map to TRBD1. V was pared by 7 bases and J by 6 bases, with 5 bases of the junction left unmatched. Germline-derived CDR1 and CDR2 are DFQATT and SNEGSKA (reference sequence). The CDR3 has 11 residues. The CDR3 region is CSVGRGREQYF. CDR3 in DNA: TGCAGTGTGGGCAGGGGGCGCGAGCAGTACTTC.

Worth noting for this clone: The germline gene is not matched at one end of the junction; a read error may be the cause. J is TRBJ1-5 and V is TRBV5-4; maybe TRBD1 (6 bases). There are 17 residues in the CDR3. The germline V gene has CDR1 SGHNT and CDR2 YYREEE (reference sequence). This chain's CDR3 is CASSLGVGGTIPQPQHF. The CDR3 bases are TGTGCCAGCAGTTTGGGGGTCGGGGGCACAATTCCCCAGCCCCAGCATTTT. The full variable domain, its missing parts supplied by reference TRBV5-4 and TRBJ1-5, is ETGVTQSPTHLIKTRGQQVTLRCSSQSGHNTVSWYQQALGQGPQFIFQYYREEENGRGNFPPRFSGLQFPNYSSELNVNALELDDSALYLCASSLGVGGTIPQPQHFGDGTRLSIL.

The J gene is TRBJ1-2, the V gene TRBV7-3; tentatively, D is TRBD1 (6 bases). V was clipped by 0 bases and J by 1 base, with 15 bases between them. The CDR3 is made up of 17 amino acids. Looked up from germline, CDR1 is SGHTA and CDR2 is FQGTGA. CDR3 DNA sequence: TGTGCCAGCAGCTTAACCCTAAGACAGGAAAGTAACTATGGCTACACCTTC. This translates into CASSLTLRQESNYGYTF.

This clone is medium-sized by share. The chain is built from TRBV28 and TRBJ1-2; D uncertain. The V gene lost 3 bases and the J gene lost 3 bases, with 8 bases spanning the gap. CDR3 length: 13 amino acids. Germline CDR1 and CDR2: MDHEN and SYDVKM. The chain's CDR3 is CASSFGTYYGYTF. The DNA for the CDR3 is TGTGCCAGCAGTTTCGGAACCTACTATGGCTACACCTTC.

The genes are TRBV5-1 and TRBJ2-3; D call uncertain. Germline assignment: CDR1 SGHRS and CDR2 YFSETQ. V was cut by 1 base and J by 0 bases, with 6 bases left in between. The CDR3 sequence is 14 residues long. CDR3: CASSLQVSTDTQYF. The CDR3 DNA follows: TGCGCCAGCAGCTTGCAGGTTAGCACAGATACGCAGTATTTT.